This T cell receptor beta chain was profiled in a study of blood T cell repertoires in COVID-19. Study-wide context: Researchers got acute and convalescent COVID-19 samples from the United States, Italy and Spain. T cells, B-cell-depleted T cells, or PBMCs provided the cDNA or gDNA that served as material.

Study processing details: The authors estimated nucleated cell counts from reference gene primer amplification. The repertoire was sequenced with immunoSEQ multiplex PCR; TCRdb's copy has only in-frame clones and lacks some. V, J and clone size were drawn from that table, and D and trimming were deduced from the DNA. The sample has 240,000 or so clones, approximately 84% seen once. CDR3 length: 15 amino acids. Germline CDR1 KGHSH, CDR2 LQKENI. V lost 4 bases and J lost 2, with 13 bases in between. The clonotype comes from a woman older than 75 with acute or convalescent COVID-19. J is TRBJ2-3 and V is TRBV18; the D gene is possibly TRBD1 (5 bases). The sample consisted of peripheral blood. Here the CDR3 DNA reads TGTGCCAGCTCACTTAATCAGGGCGTCACAGATACGCAGTATTTT. It is translated as CASSLNQGVTDTQYF.